This paragraph reports one T cell receptor beta chain. The data belong to a study of blood T cell repertoires in COVID-19. Data came from immunoSEQ multiplex PCR; TCRdb stores just in-frame clones and leaves some out. The table has tens of thousands of clones, 83% seen once. Germline CDR1 and CDR2: GTSNPN and SVGIG (reference sequence). With 0 bases removed from V and 7 bases from J, the gap between germline ends came to 16 bases. The CDR3 loop spans 16 amino acids. This chain uses TRBV30 with TRBJ1-6; D may be TRBD1 (6 bases). The source material was peripheral blood. The TCR sequence derives from a man aged 55 to 70 with active COVID-19. The CDR3 region has the DNA TGTGCCTGGAGTGTAGGCGGGGGCTGGAGGAATTCACCCCTCCACTTT. This sequence encodes CAWSVGGGWRNSPLHF.